The rows below give T cell receptor beta chains drawn from one sample of a study of PD-1 blockade in mismatch repair-deficient tumors. Assay: immunoSEQ multiplex PCR; the TCRdb copy retains only in-frame clones and omits some. This sample has under 95,000 clones, with approximately 81% found just once. The source was peripheral blood, collected 44 weeks after starting pembrolizumab. Receptor source: an adult with mismatch repair-deficient cancer. Both conserved end residues are trimmed from each CDR3. The D gene is left open where the match is weak. Only some rows state a clone size, as once, few, many or a class for expanded clones.

d_call | j_call | clone_size | v_call | cdr3_aa
- | TRBJ1-2 | - | TRBV6-6 | ASSSGGNYGYT
- | TRBJ2-7 | - | TRBV21-1 | ASSKMDRDNSYEQY
- | TRBJ1-3 | once | TRBV5-6 | ASSLGVRSGNTIY
TRBD1 | TRBJ2-7 | - | TRBV11-2 | ASSSPDRDRALEQY
TRBD1 | TRBJ1-2 | - | TRBV5-6 | ASSFLGQETTGYT
- | TRBJ1-4 | - | TRBV5-4 | ASSQDTNEKLF
TRBD2 | TRBJ2-1 | - | TRBV4-2 | ASSRTAEGAGVHNEQF
- | TRBJ2-6 | - | TRBV7-9 | ASSSLSGANVLT
- | TRBJ1-1 | - | TRBV5-1 | ASSGQGGNTEAF
- | TRBJ1-5 | - | TRBV5-8 | ASSWARGPDQPQH
- | TRBJ1-1 | - | TRBV7-2 | ASSLVGPGGRATEAF
- | TRBJ1-2 | few | TRBV7-2 | ASSRDTQFYGYT
- | TRBJ2-2 | - | TRBV6-5 | ASSPLQATGELF
- | TRBJ2-7 | - | TRBV23-1 | ASRTEDEQY
- | TRBJ2-1 | - | TRBV18 | ASSPPTFTYNEQF
TRBD1 | TRBJ2-1 | - | TRBV4-3 | ASSLSDRSAYNEQF
- | TRBJ2-7 | - | TRBV13 | ASSTRLSEQY
TRBD2 | TRBJ2-1 | - | TRBV7-3 | ASSLRTSGLSYNEQF